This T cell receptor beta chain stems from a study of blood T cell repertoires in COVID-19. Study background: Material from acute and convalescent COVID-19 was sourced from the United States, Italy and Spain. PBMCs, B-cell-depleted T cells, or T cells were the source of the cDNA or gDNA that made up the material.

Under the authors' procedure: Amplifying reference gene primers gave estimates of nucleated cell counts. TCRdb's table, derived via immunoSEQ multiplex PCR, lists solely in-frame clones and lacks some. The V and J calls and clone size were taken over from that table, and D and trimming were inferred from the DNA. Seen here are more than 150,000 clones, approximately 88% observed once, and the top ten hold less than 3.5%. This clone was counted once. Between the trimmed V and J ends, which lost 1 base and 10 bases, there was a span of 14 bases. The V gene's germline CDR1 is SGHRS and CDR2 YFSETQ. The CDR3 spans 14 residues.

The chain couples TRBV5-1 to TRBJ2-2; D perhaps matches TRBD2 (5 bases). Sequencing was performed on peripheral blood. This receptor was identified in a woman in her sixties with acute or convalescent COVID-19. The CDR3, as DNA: TGCGCCAGCAGCTTGCTCTACGGGAAAGAGGAGCTGTTTTTT. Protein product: CASSLLYGKEELFF. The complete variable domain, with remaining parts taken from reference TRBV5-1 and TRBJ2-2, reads KAGVTQTPRYLIKTRGQQVTLSCSPISGHRSVSWYQQTPGQGLQFLFEYFSETQRNKGNFPGRFSGRQFSNSRSEMNVSTLELGDSALYLCASSLLYGKEELFFGEGSRLTVL.